One and the same sample provided the 24 T cell receptor beta chains below, sequenced in a study of a mutant IDH1 vaccine in newly diagnosed glioma. These receptors' antigens are unknown. As for time point: week 5, during vaccination. Every single dose of the vaccine, 300 ug of mutant IDH1 20-mer peptide, came with topical imiquimod. The protocol was immunoSEQ multiplex PCR, while the TCRdb copy is restricted to in-frame clones and leaves out a portion. The sample contains more than 9,500 clones, roughly 87% of which appear only once. Source: PBMCs, taken from a glioma patient whose treatment included an IDH1 peptide vaccine. The receptors were sampled from a woman aged 40 to 50 with glioma. Some clones in this sample may be carry-over from other donors' samples.

V gene TRBV27 combines with J gene TRBJ2-3, with D unresolved. CDR1 is MNHEY and CDR2 is SMNVEV in the germline V gene (reference sequence). With 5 bases removed from V and 2 bases from J, the gap between germline ends came to 5 bases. CDR3 length equals 12 residues. CDR3 in amino acids: CASSPTTDTQYF. The CDR3 nucleotides are TGTGCCAGCAGTCCAACCACAGATACGCAGTATTTT.

The chain carries TRBV7-2 and TRBJ1-5; D ambiguous. Between the trimmed V and J ends, which lost 5 bases and 7 bases, there was a span of 9 bases. CDR1 is SGHTA, CDR2 FQGNSA, per germline. This CDR3 is 12 amino acids long. The chain's CDR3 is CASSLDYQPQHF. CDR3 nucleotides: TGTGCCAGCAGCCTAGATTACCAGCCCCAGCATTTT.

The V call is TRBV15, the J call TRBJ1-3; D not certain. The CDR3 has 16 residues. CDR1 is LNHNV and CDR2 is YYDKDF in the germline V gene (reference sequence). Trimming left V 0 bases short and J 3 bases short, with 12 bases between. CDR3 coding DNA: TGTGCCACCAGCAGAGATCCGGCGTTGGATGGAAACACCATATATTTT. As protein: CATSRDPALDGNTIYF. The full variable domain, its missing parts supplied by reference TRBV15 and TRBJ1-3, is DAMVIQNPRYQVTQFGKPVTLSCSQTLNHNVMYWYQQKSSQAPKLLFHYYDKDFNNEADTPDNFQSRRPNTSFCFLDIRSPGLGDTAMYLCATSRDPALDGNTIYFGEGSWLTVV.

The chain couples TRBV28 to TRBJ1-5, with TRBD1 matching 8 bases. V lost 4 bases and J lost 6; bases outside the gene matches: 8. Germline V gene data show CDR1 as MDHEN and CDR2 as SYDVKM. This CDR3 has 15 amino acids. This CDR3 is CASSSRGRNGQPQHF. CDR3 sequence (DNA): TGTGCCAGCAGTTCCAGGGGGCGCAACGGTCAGCCCCAGCATTTT.

This chain joins TRBV5-5 and TRBJ2-1; D call uncertain. Germline values: CDR1 SGHKS, CDR2 YYEKEE (reference sequence). The V end was cut by 0 bases, the J end by 10 bases, with 17 bases between. The CDR3 extends over 15 amino acids. CDR3 sequence reads: CASSLVLGSIGEQFF. The DNA for the CDR3 is TGTGCCAGCAGCTTGGTCTTGGGCTCCATTGGGGAGCAGTTCTTC. Using reference TRBV5-5 and TRBJ2-1 for the parts outside the CDR3, the full variable domain is DAGVTQSPTHLIKTRGQQVTLRCSPISGHKSVSWYQQVLGQGPQFIFQYYEKEERGRGNFPDRFSARQFPNYSSELNVNALLLGDSALYLCASSLVLGSIGEQFFGPGTRLTVL.

This clone was observed a single time. The gene calls are TRBV5-6 and TRBJ1-5, with D maybe TRBD1 (6 bases). Trimming removed 5 bases from V and 6 bases from J, with 18 bases in between. This CDR3 is 15 amino acids long. The germline V gene encodes CDR1 SGHDT and CDR2 YYEEEE. In DNA form, the CDR3 reads TGTGCCAGCAGTTCTAACAGGGAATTCCTTCAGCCCCAGCATTTT. The encoded protein is CASSSNREFLQPQHF.

This rearrangement joins TRBV5-1 to TRBJ2-4; D gene uncertain. This CDR3 is built from 16 residues. Germline-derived CDR1 and CDR2 are SGHRS and YFSETQ. Trimming removed 4 bases at V and 5 bases at J, with 19 bases between. The CDR3 spells CASSPRATILQNIQYF. For the CDR3, the DNA is TGCGCCAGCAGCCCCCGGGCCACAATATTACAAAACATTCAGTACTTC.

This clone turned up a few times. The chain carries TRBV29-1 and TRBJ1-4, with TRBD1 matching 8 bases. This CDR3 contains 11 residues. Per the germline V gene, CDR1 is SQVTM and CDR2 is ANQGSEA. Germline trimming cut 7 bases from V and 7 bases from J; bases unmatched to any gene: 2. CDR3 bases: TGCAGCGCTGGGACAGGTGAAAAACTGTTTTTT. The encoded protein is CSAGTGEKLFF. The complete variable domain, with remaining parts taken from reference TRBV29-1 and TRBJ1-4, reads SAVISQKPSRDICQRGTSLTIQCQVDSQVTMMFWYRQQPGQSLTLIATANQGSEATYESGFVIDKFPISRPNLTFSTLTVSNMSPEDSSIYLCSAGTGEKLFFGSGTQLSVL.

This chain's CDR3 is CASSQLPGLAGSVYEQYF. As DNA, the CDR3 is TGCGCCAGCAGCCAACTCCCGGGACTAGCGGGGTCCGTCTACGAGCAGTACTTC. The chain combines TRBV4-1 with TRBJ2-7; 13 bases match TRBD2. After removal of 2 bases from V and 3 bases from J, the junction contained 10 bases not matched to a gene. The CDR3 contains 18 residues. Germline V lookup: CDR1 MGHRA, CDR2 YSYEKL.

The chain is built from TRBV27 and TRBJ2-7; perhaps D is TRBD1 or TRBD2 (5 bases each). Germline CDR1 reads MNHEY; CDR2 reads SMNVEV (reference sequence). V was pared by 2 bases and J by 0 bases, with 14 bases between. The CDR3 is 16 residues long. The CDR3 nucleotides read TGTGCCAGCAGTTTAAGCCGGGACGGCTTCTCCTACGAGCAGTACTTC. Its translation: CASSLSRDGFSYEQYF.

The gene calls are TRBV27 and TRBJ2-7; 13 bases agree with TRBD2. The CDR3 consists of 15 residues. V dropped 2 bases and J dropped 2; count of bases not matched to a gene: 0. Looked up from germline, CDR1 is MNHEY and CDR2 is SMNVEV (reference sequence). The CDR3 sequence: CASSLGTSGAYEQYF. The CDR3 DNA follows: TGTGCCAGCAGTTTAGGGACTAGCGGGGCCTACGAGCAGTACTTC.

The genes are TRBV5-1 and TRBJ2-3; either TRBD1 or TRBD2 may fit D (6 bases each). Germline-derived CDR1 and CDR2 are SGHRS and YFSETQ. The CDR3 runs 15 residues. V lost 7 bases, J lost 0 bases, and 15 bases lay in between. The CDR3, as DNA: TGCGCCAGCGAGGGGGGCGGCGTGAGCACAGATACGCAGTATTTT. Protein: CASEGGGVSTDTQYF.

The rearrangement uses TRBV4-1 and TRBJ2-1; 9 bases line up with TRBD1. With V trimmed by 0 bases and J by 4 bases, 4 bases remained unmatched. This CDR3 has 16 amino acids. Looked up from germline, CDR1 is MGHRA and CDR2 is YSYEKL. CDR3 DNA sequence: TGCGCCAGCAGCCAAGACGGGACAGGGATTTACAATGAGCAGTTCTTC. This sequence encodes CASSQDGTGIYNEQFF.

The chain uses TRBV7-9 and TRBJ1-4; maybe TRBD1 (6 bases). V lost 5 bases and J 5 bases, leaving 18 bases between the germline ends. There are 16 residues in the CDR3. From germline, CDR1 is SEHNR and CDR2 FQNEAQ (reference sequence). The CDR3 spells CASSILDRSGNEKLFF. The CDR3, as DNA: TGTGCCAGCAGCATACTTGACAGGTCGGGGAATGAAAAACTGTTTTTT.

This clone turned up a few times. The V gene is TRBV5-4, the J gene TRBJ2-3, with 7 bases identical to TRBD2. Germline trimming cut 0 bases from V and 6 bases from J; bases unmatched to any gene: 1. This CDR3 spans 13 amino acids. The germline V gene encodes CDR1 SGHNT and CDR2 YYREEE (reference sequence). CDR3 residues: CASSLAGGDTQYF. As DNA, the CDR3 is TGTGCCAGCAGCTTGGCCGGGGGGGATACGCAGTATTTT.

This chain joins TRBV11-2 and TRBJ2-1; D is ambiguous. Germline CDR1 reads SGHAT; CDR2 reads FQNNGV. The CDR3 has 15 residues. V was shortened by 2 bases and J by 4 bases, with 12 bases between the two germline ends. The CDR3 loop reads CASSLRQTIYNEQFF. DNA for the CDR3: TGTGCCAGCAGCTTACGCCAAACTATTTACAATGAGCAGTTCTTC.

V usage is TRBV19 and J usage is TRBJ2-7; D not certain. The CDR3 is made up of 14 amino acids. The V and J ends lost 7 bases and 0 bases respectively, with 13 bases between them. Germline loops: CDR1 LNHDA, CDR2 SQIVND (reference sequence). CDR3 DNA sequence: TGTGCCAGTACCCCCGGGTCGAACTCCTACGAGCAGTACTTC. As protein: CASTPGSNSYEQYF.

This rearrangement joins TRBV2 to TRBJ1-1; TRBD1 matches 8 bases. The V and J ends lost 6 bases and 7 bases, in that order; junction bases with no gene match: 13. The germline V gene has CDR1 SNHLY and CDR2 FYNNEI. This CDR3 region has 15 residues. The CDR3 nucleotides are TGTGCCAGCAGGGCCAGCCGACAGGGGAGGAATGAAGCTTTCTTT. Its protein product is CASRASRQGRNEAFF.

In this sample, this clone turned up once. This sequence joins TRBV10-2 and TRBJ2-7; 9 bases fit TRBD1. This CDR3 spans 16 amino acids. J was trimmed by 2 bases and V by 5 bases; bases with no gene match: 10. Germline V gene lookup returns CDR1 WSHSY and CDR2 SAAADI. CDR3 residues: CASSSRAGTGTYEQYF. The CDR3 coding sequence is TGCGCCAGCAGTTCCAGAGCCGGGACAGGGACCTACGAGCAGTACTTC.

This rearrangement joins TRBV10-3 to TRBJ2-7; tentatively, D is TRBD2 (6 bases). CDR1 and CDR2 from the germline V gene are ENHRY and SYGVKD. The ends were cut back, 5 bases at V and 0 bases at J, with 14 bases in the middle. The CDR3 has 15 amino acids. CDR3 residues: CAISRLAQNSYEQYF. The CDR3 DNA is TGTGCCATCAGTAGGCTAGCGCAGAACTCCTACGAGCAGTACTTC.

The chain couples TRBV19 to TRBJ1-5; D may be TRBD1 (5 bases). V was clipped by 7 bases and J by 1 base, with 14 bases between them. CDR1 and CDR2 from the germline V gene are LNHDA and SQIVND (reference sequence). There are 15 residues in the CDR3. The CDR3 DNA reads as TGTGCCAGTAATGGGGGTCTGATAAGCAATCAGCCCCAGCATTTT. This encodes CASNGGLISNQPQHF.

The chain uses TRBV5-1 and TRBJ1-4, with D possibly TRBD1 on 6 matching bases. CDR3 length equals 14 residues. The V gene lost 4 bases and the J gene lost 8 bases, with 15 bases spanning the gap. Germline V gives CDR1 SGHRS, CDR2 YFSETQ. The CDR3 is CASSLRQGPEKLFF. The CDR3 DNA sequence: TGCGCCAGCAGCCTCCGGCAGGGGCCCGAAAAACTGTTTTTT.

This chain uses TRBV4-1 with TRBJ1-6; TRBD1 aligns across 7 bases. The CDR3 is 14 residues long. The V gene end was trimmed by 5 bases and the J gene end by 7 bases; junction bases not matched to a gene: 5. CDR1 is MGHRA, CDR2 YSYEKL, per germline. The CDR3 is CASSLQGLNSPLHF. The CDR3 DNA sequence: TGCGCCAGCAGCTTACAGGGGCTGAATTCACCCCTCCACTTT.

The CDR3 DNA follows: TGCGCCAGCAGGGTTTACACAGGGGCCGGGGAGCTGTTTTTT. This translates into CASRVYTGAGELFF. The V and J genes are TRBV4-1 and TRBJ2-2; 7 positions match TRBD1. This CDR3 region has 14 residues. Germline assignment: CDR1 MGHRA and CDR2 YSYEKL. V gave up 6 bases and J gave up 6 bases; unmatched junction bases: 7.